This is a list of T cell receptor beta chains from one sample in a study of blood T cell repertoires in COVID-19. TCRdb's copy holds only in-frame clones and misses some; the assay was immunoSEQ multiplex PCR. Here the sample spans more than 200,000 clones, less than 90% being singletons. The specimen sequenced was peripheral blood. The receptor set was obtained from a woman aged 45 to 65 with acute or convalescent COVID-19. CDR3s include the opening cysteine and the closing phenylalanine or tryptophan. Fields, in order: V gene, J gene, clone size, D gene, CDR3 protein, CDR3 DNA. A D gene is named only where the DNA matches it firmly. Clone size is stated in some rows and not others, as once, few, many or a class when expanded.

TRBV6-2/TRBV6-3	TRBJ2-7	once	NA	CASSYAGEPAYEQYF	TGTGCCAGCAGTTACGCAGGGGAGCCAGCCTACGAGCAGTACTTC
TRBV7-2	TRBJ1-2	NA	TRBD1	CASSSYRGANYGYTF	TGTGCCAGCAGCTCCTACAGGGGGGCGAACTATGGCTACACCTTC
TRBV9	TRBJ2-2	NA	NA	CASSVGGVGRTGELFF	TGTGCCAGCAGCGTTGGAGGGGTTGGACGAACCGGGGAGCTGTTTTTT
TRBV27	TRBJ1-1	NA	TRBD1	CASSFGGTGLNTEAFF	TGTGCCAGCAGTTTCGGGGGGACAGGCCTGAACACTGAAGCTTTCTTT
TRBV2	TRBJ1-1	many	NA	CASSETGMAEAFF	TGTGCCAGCAGTGAAACAGGGATGGCTGAAGCTTTCTTT
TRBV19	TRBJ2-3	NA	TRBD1	CATTERDRPDTQYF	TGTGCCACCACCGAGAGGGACAGACCAGATACGCAGTATTTT
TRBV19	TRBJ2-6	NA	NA	CASSPQVSSGANVLTF	TGTGCCAGTAGTCCCCAGGTTAGCTCTGGGGCCAACGTCCTGACTTTC
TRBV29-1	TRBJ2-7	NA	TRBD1	CSVGQGIGEQYF	TGCAGCGTTGGACAGGGAATTGGCGAGCAGTACTTC
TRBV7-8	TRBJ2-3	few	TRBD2	CASSLKTSGTDTQYF	TGTGCCAGCAGCTTAAAGACTAGCGGCACAGATACGCAGTATTTT
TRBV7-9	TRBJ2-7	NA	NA	CASSRVDRIYEQYF	TGTGCCAGCAGCCGTGTTGACAGGATCTACGAGCAGTACTTC
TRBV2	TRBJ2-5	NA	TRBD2	CASNQAGGFQETQYF	TGTGCCAGTAATCAAGCGGGAGGGTTCCAAGAGACCCAGTACTTC
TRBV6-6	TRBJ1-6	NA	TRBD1	CASRHGQGSPLHF	TGTGCCAGCAGACACGGACAGGGGAGTCCCCTCCACTTT
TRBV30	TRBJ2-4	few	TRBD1	CAWRTQGAPNIQYF	TGTGCCTGGAGGACACAGGGGGCCCCAAACATTCAGTACTTC
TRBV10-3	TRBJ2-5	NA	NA	CATRPGFGSDGETQYF	TGTGCCACCCGCCCGGGATTCGGGAGTGACGGAGAGACCCAGTACTTC
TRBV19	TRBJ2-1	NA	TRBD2	CASSTAEGLAGVEQFF	TGTGCCAGTAGTACCGCGGAGGGACTAGCGGGAGTTGAGCAGTTCTTC
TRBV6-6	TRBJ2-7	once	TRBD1	CASSPRQGLGEQYF	TGTGCCAGCAGTCCAAGACAGGGGCTGGGGGAGCAGTACTTC
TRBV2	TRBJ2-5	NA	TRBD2	CASTREAGAPETQYF	TGTGCCAGCACACGGGAAGCGGGAGCCCCAGAGACCCAGTACTTC
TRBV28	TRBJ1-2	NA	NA	CASSSFYGYTF	TGTGCCAGCAGTTCCTTCTATGGCTACACCTTC
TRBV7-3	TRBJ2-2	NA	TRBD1	CASSRGQVTGELFF	TGTGCCAGCAGCAGGGGACAGGTTACCGGGGAGCTGTTTTTT
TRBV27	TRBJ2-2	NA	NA	CASSFSRARTRPTGELFF	TGTGCCAGCAGTTTCTCCCGGGCGCGGACTCGACCCACCGGGGAGCTGTTTTTT
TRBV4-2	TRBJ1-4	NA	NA	CASSQDRTASNEKLFF	TGTGCCAGCAGCCAAGATAGGACAGCGAGTAATGAAAAACTGTTTTTT
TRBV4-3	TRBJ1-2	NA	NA	CASSQDLQGPNYGYTF	TGCGCCAGCAGCCAAGATCTCCAGGGGCCTAACTATGGCTACACCTTC
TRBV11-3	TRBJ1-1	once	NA	CASSQGVGDTEAFF	TGTGCCAGCAGCCAAGGGGTAGGGGACACTGAAGCTTTCTTT
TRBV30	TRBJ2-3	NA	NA	CAWTSSQRDMDTQYF	TGTGCCTGGACCAGCTCCCAGCGGGACATGGATACGCAGTATTTT
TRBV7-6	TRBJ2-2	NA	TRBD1	CASSLPQGVTNTGELFF	TGTGCCAGCAGCTTACCACAGGGGGTCACGAACACCGGGGAGCTGTTTTTT
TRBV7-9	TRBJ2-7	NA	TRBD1	CASSSGTGEYEQYF	TGTGCCAGCAGCTCCGGGACAGGGGAGTACGAGCAGTACTTC
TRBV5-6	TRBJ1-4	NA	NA	CASSLAGDKEKLFF	TGTGCCAGCAGCTTGGCGGGGGATAAGGAAAAACTGTTTTTT
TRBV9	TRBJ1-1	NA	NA	CASSVATGNTEAFF	TGTGCCAGCAGCGTAGCTACGGGGAACACTGAAGCTTTCTTT
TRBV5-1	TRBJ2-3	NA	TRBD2	CASSSLGVVLAGASDTQYF	TGCGCCAGCAGCTCCCTTGGGGTGGTACTAGCGGGGGCTTCAGATACGCAGTATTTT
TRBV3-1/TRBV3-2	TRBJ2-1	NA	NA	CASSQGGGWYNEQFF	TGTGCCAGCAGCCAAGGAGGGGGATGGTACAATGAGCAGTTCTTC
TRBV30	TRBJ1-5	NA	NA	CAWSVTGNQPQHF	TGTGCCTGGAGTGTAACCGGGAATCAGCCCCAGCATTTT
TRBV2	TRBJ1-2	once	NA	CASSGSGRAGYTF	TGTGCCAGCAGTGGGTCCGGGAGAGCGGGCTACACCTTC
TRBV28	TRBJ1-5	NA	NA	CASSYRVGNQPQHF	TGTGCCAGCAGTTACAGGGTGGGCAATCAGCCCCAGCATTTT